The 3 T cell receptor beta chains given below trace back to one sample, sequenced in a study of beta chain features in type 1 diabetes (dated by TCRdb to the late 2010s). The library came from the immunoSEQ multiplex PCR assay. The entire isolated RNA was reverse transcribed using the High Capacity cDNA Reverse Transcription Kit, and thus expressed TCRB transcripts were sequenced. Held by TCRdb, this immuneACCESS table contains in-frame sequences only and omits some clones. Under half of the omission traces to an unresolved V gene where checked; the cause of the rest is unknown. Within this sample are about 180,000 clones, with 10% to 15% of them counted one time only. The leading ten clones occupy 0.6% to 0.8% of the sample. Sequences were obtained from central memory CD4+ T cells from blood. Receptors originate from a woman in her late teens or twenties in good health.

This clone was seen a few times. This rearrangement joins TRBV7-6 to TRBJ2-4, with 7 bases that match TRBD2. The V gene end was trimmed by 4 bases and the J gene end by 11 bases; junction bases not matched to a gene: 11. The germline V gene encodes CDR1 SGHVS and CDR2 FNYEAQ. There are 14 residues in the CDR3. CDR3 sequence reads: CASSSRLAGSFQYF. The CDR3 DNA follows: TGTGCCAGCAGCTCTCGACTAGCAGGGTCTTTTCAGTACTTC.

This clone has only a few counts. The chain carries TRBV9 and TRBJ2-3, with 8 nucleotides matching TRBD2. The CDR3 spans 15 residues. V dropped 2 bases and J dropped 5; count of bases not matched to a gene: 7. Germline CDR1 is SGDLS and CDR2 is YYNGEE. The CDR3 spells CASSVSLAERDTQYF. The CDR3 DNA sequence: TGTGCCAGCAGCGTGTCACTAGCGGAAAGAGATACGCAGTATTTT.

The chain couples TRBV29-1 to TRBJ2-5; 7 nucleotides agree with TRBD2. Germline loops: CDR1 SQVTM, CDR2 ANQGSEA. CDR3 length: 19 residues. V lost 1 base and J lost 2; bases outside the gene matches: 19. The CDR3 spells CSVEVGGVEGGGWQETQYF. CDR3 sequence (DNA): TGCAGCGTTGAAGTGGGGGGGGTAGAAGGAGGCGGTTGGCAAGAGACCCAGTACTTC.